This T cell receptor beta chain was profiled in a study of cytomegalovirus exposure and HLA in healthy donors. Study-wide background: Around 80 million unique TCRs from HLA-typed donors were held in an early data release.

PCR primers comprised 60 Vbeta and 13 Jbeta primers. Produced via immunoSEQ multiplex PCR; TCRdb's table is partial and in-frame only. There are over 150,000 clones in the sample; 79% occur only once, and less than 2% lies in the top ten. Germline V gene lookup returns CDR1 LGHNT and CDR2 FRNRAP. This CDR3 contains 13 residues. Trimming cost V 2 bases and J 4 bases, with 8 bases left between them. The receptor's source is a woman aged 18-29 years in good health and CMV-seronegative. The rearrangement uses TRBV12-5 and TRBJ1-1, with D uncertain. Sequenced input: PBMCs. This CDR3 is CASGLSAGTEAFF. In DNA, the CDR3 is TGTGCTAGTGGTTTGTCAGCGGGCACTGAAGCTTTCTTT. The full variable domain, with the rest looked up from reference TRBV12-5 and TRBJ1-1, is DARVTQTPRHKVTEMGQEVTMRCQPILGHNTVFWYRQTMMQGLELLAYFRNRAPLDDSGMPKDRFSAEMPDATLATLKIQPSEPRDSAVYFCASGLSAGTEAFFGQGTRLTVV.